The T cell receptor beta chain under discussion was sequenced for a study of T cells in tumors after PD-1 blockade. Generated by immunoSEQ multiplex PCR, the TCRdb table keeps only in-frame clones and is missing some. The sample has more than 45,000 clones, around 85% seen once; the top ten hold 8% to 9.5%. General observations from the study: Peripheral recruitment is suggested, as some novel exhausted tumor clones were in pre-treatment blood.

The CDR3 loop spans 13 amino acids. This clone is a singleton in its sample. The antigen is undetermined. The sample here was PBMCs, taken before anti-PD-1 therapy. The clonotype comes from a human donor with advanced basal cell or squamous cell carcinoma (not recorded which). V usage is TRBV21-1 and J usage is TRBJ2-7; the D call of TRBD2 is as the table states it, not checked on the DNA. TRBV21-1 counts as a pseudogene. The CDR3 here is CASSKILACEQYF. CDR3 in DNA: TGTGCCAGCAGCAAAATCTTAGCCTGCGAGCAGTACTTC.